The 25 T cell receptor beta chains listed next were all sequenced from one sample in a study of T cells in Graves' hyperthyroidism and ophthalmopathy. There were TCR beta CDR3 regions amplified from RNA transcripts. Using the HTBI primer set, a first-round RT-PCR was run on the TCR CDR3. TCRdb re-analysed the multiplex PCR reads in MiXCR, keeping a single row per CDR3 protein. Altogether about 480,000 distinct CDR3 sequences are present, around 14% being singletons, with the ten largest covering about a sixth. The material sequenced was blood. The receptors shown here come from a woman younger than 35 with Graves' hyperthyroidism.

This clonotype has at least ten counts. V is TRBV29-1 and J is TRBJ1-2; 9 nucleotides match TRBD1. Germline V CDR1 and CDR2: SQVTM, ANQGSEA. The CDR3 totals 12 residues. V shed 6 bases, J shed 7 bases, and the junction held 6 bases outside the gene matches. CDR3 nucleotides: TGCAGCGTAGAGGACAGGGGTGGTGGCTACACCTTC. Amino acids: CSVEDRGGGYTF.

V gene TRBV2 combines with J gene TRBJ2-7; D not resolved. The length of the CDR3 is 13 residues. CDR1 and CDR2 from the germline V gene are SNHLY and FYNNEI. The V end lost 2 bases, the J end lost 3 bases, and 8 bases lay between the germline ends. CDR3 bases: TGTGCCAGCAGTGAAAGAGAGCACTACGAGCAGTACTTC. Its translation is CASSEREHYEQYF.

This clonotype was counted many times. This chain links TRBV11-2 with TRBJ2-7; maybe TRBD2 (6 bases). This CDR3 comprises 13 residues. Germline V gene sequence: CDR1 SGHAT, CDR2 FQNNGV. Trimming cost V 5 bases and J 4 bases, with 12 bases left between them. The CDR3, as DNA: TGTGCCAGCAGCCCTCGACTAGAGTACGAGCAGTACGTC. It encodes CASSPRLEYEQYV.

This chain connects TRBV14 to TRBJ2-7; the D is unclear. The CDR3 is 14 residues long. Germline V CDR1 and CDR2: SGHDN, FVKESK. V was shortened by 0 bases and J by 5 bases, with 11 bases between the two germline ends. The chain's CDR3 is CASSQEPSWDEQYF. DNA of the CDR3: TGTGCCAGCAGCCAAGAACCCTCCTGGGACGAGCAGTACTTC.

In the case of this clonotype: A read error may be the cause here, since a much bigger clone is one base away. The chain links TRBV4-2 to TRBJ2-1; 9 nucleotides align to TRBD1. From germline, CDR1 is LGHNA and CDR2 YNFKEQ. The CDR3 sequence is 17 residues long. Germline trimming cut 4 bases from V and 6 bases from J; bases unmatched to any gene: 13. Here the CDR3 reads CASSRTPSGQGSNEQFF. For the CDR3, the DNA is TGTGCCAGCAGCCGTACCCCCTCGGGACAGGGAAGCAATGAGCAGTTCTTC.

This clonotype has at least ten counts. The CDR3 sequence: CASKTGTGIYEQYF. The CDR3 nucleotides are TGCGCCAGCAAGACCGGGACAGGGATCTACGAGCAGTACTTC. V gene TRBV5-1 combines with J gene TRBJ2-7, with 9 bases that match TRBD1. This CDR3 comprises 14 residues. J was trimmed by 3 bases and V by 6 bases; bases with no gene match: 7. In germline, CDR1 is SGHRS, CDR2 YFSETQ.

This clonotype was observed a handful of times. The rearrangement uses TRBV7-9 and TRBJ2-2; 7 bases are shared with TRBD1. Germline loops: CDR1 SEHNR, CDR2 FQNEAQ (reference sequence). With V trimmed by 5 bases and J by 5 bases, 8 bases remained unmatched. The CDR3 spans 15 residues. The CDR3 nucleotides are TGTGCCAGCAGCCAAGTGACAGGGAGAACCGGGGAGCTGTTTTTT. It codes for CASSQVTGRTGELFF.

This clonotype was observed at least ten times. CDR3 region: CASSYGALNEKLFF. The CDR3 region has the DNA TGTGCCAGCAGCTACGGGGCCCTTAATGAAAAACTGTTTTTT. The chain has TRBV11-2 and TRBJ1-4, with D possibly TRBD1 on 5 matching bases. Between the trimmed V and J ends, which lost 4 bases and 4 bases, there was a span of 10 bases. CDR1 and CDR2 (germline): SGHAT, FQNNGV. The length of the CDR3 is 14 residues.

The sample holds many counts of this clonotype. CDR3 DNA sequence: TGTGCCAGCAGCGAGGGGACTTTTCCCACAGATACGCAGTATTTT. Residues: CASSEGTFPTDTQYF. The chain employs TRBV6-1 and TRBJ2-3; D possibly corresponds to TRBD2 (6 bases). Between the trimmed V and J ends, which lost 6 bases and 2 bases, there was a span of 15 bases. Germline loops: CDR1 MNHNS, CDR2 SASEGT. The CDR3 consists of 15 residues.

The chain is built from TRBV20-1 and TRBJ2-3, with TRBD2 matching 14 bases. The CDR3 spans 16 residues. Germline V gives CDR1 DFQATT, CDR2 SNEGSKA (reference sequence). The V segment lost 5 bases and the J segment 1 base; nucleotides outside the gene matches: 5. CDR3 bases: TGCAGTGCTTTTCCGGGACTAGCGGGGGGCACAGATACGCAGTATTTT. It is translated as CSAFPGLAGGTDTQYF.

This clonotype was observed at least ten times. CDR3 residues: CASSLQGWNNEQFF. The CDR3 nucleotides read TGTGCCAGCAGCTTACAGGGGTGGAACAATGAGCAGTTCTTC. The V and J genes are TRBV7-9 and TRBJ2-1, with a possible D match to TRBD1 (6 bases). This CDR3 spans 14 amino acids. Trimming took off 2 bases at V and 5 bases at J, with 10 bases between the two ends. Germline V lookup: CDR1 SEHNR, CDR2 FQNEAQ (reference sequence).

This clonotype was counted many times. The chain couples TRBV2 to TRBJ1-6; D is perhaps TRBD1 (5 bases). Trimming took off 6 bases at V and 5 bases at J, with 11 bases between the two ends. The CDR3 has 14 residues. Germline V gives CDR1 SNHLY, CDR2 FYNNEI. CDR3 sequence: CASRRGLNNSPLHF. The CDR3 nucleotides read TGTGCCAGCAGGAGGGGACTGAATAATTCACCCCTCCACTTT. Drawing the rest from reference TRBV2 and TRBJ1-6, the complete variable domain is EPEVTQTPSHQVTQMGQEVILRCVPISNHLYFYWYRQILGQKVEFLVSFYNNEISEKSEIFDDQFSVERPDGSNFTLKIRSTKLEDSAMYFCASRRGLNNSPLHFGNGTRLTVT.

Details on this clonotype: It may be a read error: a sequence one base away is much more abundant. J is TRBJ2-1 and V is TRBV19; 7 bases agree with TRBD1. The CDR3 length is 16 residues. In germline, CDR1 is LNHDA, CDR2 SQIVND (reference sequence). CDR3 sequence: CGSSITPGTVYNEQFF. Written as DNA, the CDR3 is TGTGGCAGTAGTATAACACCGGGGACAGTCTACAATGAGCAGTTCTTC.

The table lists this clonotype with many counts. The CDR3 DNA sequence: TGTGCCAGTAGTCCTACGGGACTAGCGGGACCCACAGATACGCAGTATTTT. Its protein is CASSPTGLAGPTDTQYF. The genes are TRBV19 and TRBJ2-3; 13 bases align to TRBD2. J was trimmed by 2 bases and V by 5 bases; bases with no gene match: 7. The CDR3 has 17 amino acids. Looked up from germline, CDR1 is LNHDA and CDR2 is SQIVND (reference sequence).

The rearrangement uses TRBV7-3 and TRBJ2-1; 7 nucleotides align to TRBD2. Per germline, CDR1 SGHTA and CDR2 FQGTGA. The CDR3 loop spans 13 amino acids. The V and J ends lost 5 bases and 11 bases, in that order; junction bases with no gene match: 9. The CDR3 DNA reads TGTGCCAGCAGCCCAACCCCGGGAGGTCAGCAGTTCTTC. Its translation: CASSPTPGGQQFF.

As regards this clonotype: A read error may be the cause here, since a much bigger clone is one base away. The chain recombines TRBV5-5 with TRBJ2-3, with TRBD2 identical over 9 bases. The CDR3 has 16 amino acids. V was pared by 4 bases and J by 2 bases, with 8 bases of the junction left unmatched. CDR1 SGHKS and CDR2 YYEKEE come from the germline V gene (reference sequence). Written as DNA, the CDR3 is TGTGCCAGCAGCGTCCAGACTAGCGGTGTCACAGATACGCAGTATTTT. It specifies CASSVQTSGVTDTQYF.

Concerning this clonotype: Mismatch with germline at one junction end may stem from a read error. The rearrangement uses TRBV20-1 and TRBJ1-4, with a possible D match to TRBD1 (6 bases). Germline assignment: CDR1 DFQATT and CDR2 SNEGSKA (reference sequence). CDR3 length: 14 amino acids. The CDR3 bases are TGCAGTGCTAGGGGGGGGGCCACTAATGAAAAACTGTCTTTT. This encodes CSARGGATNEKLSF.

This clonotype was seen ten or more times. The chain recombines TRBV12-3 or TRBV12-4 with TRBJ1-3; TRBD1 matches at 8 bases. There are 14 residues in the CDR3. Trimming removed 7 bases from V and 4 bases from J; junction bases left unmatched: 6. The CDR3: CASKGQGYGNTIYF. CDR3 DNA sequence: TGTGCCAGCAAAGGACAGGGTTACGGAAACACCATATATTTT.

This clonotype was seen at least ten times. The chain is built from TRBV11-3 and TRBJ2-3, with 9 positions matching TRBD1. Losses at the gene ends were 3 bases for V and 2 bases for J; bases not matched to a gene: 3. The CDR3 covers 15 residues. Germline V gives CDR1 SGHNT, CDR2 YENEEA. This chain's CDR3 is CASSFGTGTTDTQYF. The CDR3 DNA reads TGTGCCAGCAGCTTCGGGACAGGGACCACAGATACGCAGTATTTT.

This clonotype was seen a handful of times. The chain has TRBV19 and TRBJ1-1, with TRBD1 matching 12 bases. This CDR3 is built from 13 residues. Germline V gene data show CDR1 as LNHDA and CDR2 as SQIVND (reference sequence). V lost 3 bases, J lost 8 bases, and 1 base stayed unmatched. The CDR3 coding sequence is TGTGCCAGTAGTATCGGGACAGGGGGCGAAGCTTTCTTT. Translating gives CASSIGTGGEAFF.

This rearrangement joins TRBV28 to TRBJ2-7; TRBD1 matches at 8 bases. The CDR3 has 16 amino acids. Looked up from germline, CDR1 is MDHEN and CDR2 is SYDVKM. V gave up 3 bases and J gave up 1 base; unmatched junction bases: 8. The CDR3 spells CASSFDLDRGSYEQYF. The DNA for the CDR3 is TGTGCCAGCAGTTTCGATTTAGACAGGGGTTCCTACGAGCAGTACTTC. The full variable domain, its missing parts supplied by reference TRBV28 and TRBJ2-7, is DVKVTQSSRYLVKRTGEKVFLECVQDMDHENMFWYRQDPGLGLRLIYFSYDVKMKEKGDIPEGYSVSREKKERFSLILESASTNQTSMYLCASSFDLDRGSYEQYFGPGTRLTVT.

This clonotype has ten or more counts. The V and J genes are TRBV11-2 and TRBJ2-1; 9 positions match TRBD2. This CDR3 region has 18 residues. Germline CDR1 and CDR2: SGHAT and FQNNGV. Unmatched junction bases numbered 19, after V lost 5 bases and J lost 8 bases. The CDR3 loop is CASSPKLEVAGVIDEQFF. CDR3 in DNA: TGTGCCAGCAGCCCCAAGCTCGAAGTAGCGGGAGTGATAGATGAGCAGTTCTTC.

This clonotype was seen ten or more times. This chain joins TRBV30 and TRBJ2-1, with no clear D. Trimming cost V 1 base and J 5 bases, with 0 bases left between them. Germline V gene data show CDR1 as GTSNPN and CDR2 as SVGIG (reference sequence). The CDR3 covers 10 residues. CDR3 sequence reads: CAWSDNEQFF. For the CDR3, the DNA is TGTGCCTGGAGTGACAATGAGCAGTTCTTC.

This clonotype was detected many times. This chain joins TRBV27 and TRBJ1-1; D call uncertain. Per the germline V gene, CDR1 is MNHEY and CDR2 is SMNVEV (reference sequence). Trimming pared 3 bases from V and 5 bases from J, leaving 7 bases between. CDR3 length: 12 amino acids. CDR3 sequence: CASSFLGTEAFF. CDR3 in DNA: TGTGCCAGCAGTTTCCTGGGAACTGAAGCTTTCTTT.

This clonotype was recorded many times. This chain's CDR3 is CASGPPGQGTEKLFF. CDR3 bases: TGTGCTAGTGGGCCCCCGGGACAGGGTACTGAAAAACTGTTTTTT. V gene TRBV12-5 combines with J gene TRBJ1-4, with 9 bases identical to TRBD1. Germline loops: CDR1 LGHNT, CDR2 FRNRAP. CDR3 length equals 15 residues. The junction had 9 bases not matched to a gene; V was cut back by 6 bases and J by 7 bases.